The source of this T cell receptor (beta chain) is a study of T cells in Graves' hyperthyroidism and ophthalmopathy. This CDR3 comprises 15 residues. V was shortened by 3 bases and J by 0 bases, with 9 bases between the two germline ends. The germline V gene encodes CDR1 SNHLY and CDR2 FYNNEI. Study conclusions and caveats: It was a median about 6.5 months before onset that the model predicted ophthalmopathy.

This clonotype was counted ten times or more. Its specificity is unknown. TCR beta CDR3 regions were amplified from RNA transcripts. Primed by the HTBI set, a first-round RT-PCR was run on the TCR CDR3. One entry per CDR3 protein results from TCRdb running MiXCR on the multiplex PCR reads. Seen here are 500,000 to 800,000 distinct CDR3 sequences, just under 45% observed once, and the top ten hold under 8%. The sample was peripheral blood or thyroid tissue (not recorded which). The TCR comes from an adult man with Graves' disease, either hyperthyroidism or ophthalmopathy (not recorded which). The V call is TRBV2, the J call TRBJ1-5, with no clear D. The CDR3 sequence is CASSENGNSNQPQHF. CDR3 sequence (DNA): TGTGCCAGCAGTGAGAACGGGAATAGCAATCAGCCCCAGCATTTT.